The T cell receptor (beta chain) under discussion was sequenced for a study of blood T cell repertoires in COVID-19. Study background: In each case, the material was cDNA or gDNA derived from T cells, B-cell-depleted T cells, or PBMCs.

Some clones are missing from TCRdb's copy, which holds only in-frame ones; the method was immunoSEQ multiplex PCR. The sample yields 150,000 to 200,000 clones, 88% seen once. Germline CDR1 and CDR2: MNHEY and SMNVEV (reference sequence). The CDR3 loop spans 15 amino acids. Between the trimmed V and J ends, which lost 2 bases and 0 bases, there was a span of 9 bases. The sequence was obtained from a woman in her twenties or thirties with acute or convalescent COVID-19. The V gene is TRBV27, the J gene TRBJ2-3; D uncertain. Sequenced: peripheral blood. The CDR3 loop reads CASSLLAESTDTQYF. CDR3 DNA sequence: TGTGCCAGCAGTTTACTCGCGGAAAGCACAGATACGCAGTATTTT.